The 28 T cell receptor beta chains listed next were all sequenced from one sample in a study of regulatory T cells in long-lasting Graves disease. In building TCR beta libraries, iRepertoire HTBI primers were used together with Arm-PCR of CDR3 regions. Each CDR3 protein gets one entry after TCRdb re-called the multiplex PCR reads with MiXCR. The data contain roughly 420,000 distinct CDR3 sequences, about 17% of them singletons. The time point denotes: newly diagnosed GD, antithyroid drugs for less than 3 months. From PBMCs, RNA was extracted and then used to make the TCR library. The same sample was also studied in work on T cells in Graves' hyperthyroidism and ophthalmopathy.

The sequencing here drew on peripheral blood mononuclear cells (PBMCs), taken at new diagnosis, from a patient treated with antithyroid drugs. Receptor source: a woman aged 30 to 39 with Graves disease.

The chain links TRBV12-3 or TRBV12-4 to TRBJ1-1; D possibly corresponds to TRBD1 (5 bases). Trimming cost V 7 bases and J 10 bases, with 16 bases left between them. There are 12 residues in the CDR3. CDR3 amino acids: CASTLTDGVAFF. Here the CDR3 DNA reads TGTGCCAGCACCCTGACAGATGGTGTAGCTTTCTTT.

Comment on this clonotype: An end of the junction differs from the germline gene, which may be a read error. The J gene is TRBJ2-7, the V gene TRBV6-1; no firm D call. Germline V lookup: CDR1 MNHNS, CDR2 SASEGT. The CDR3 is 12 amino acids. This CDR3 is CAGSPGTYEQYF. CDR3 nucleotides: TGTGCCGGCAGCCCCGGTACCTACGAGCAGTACTTC.

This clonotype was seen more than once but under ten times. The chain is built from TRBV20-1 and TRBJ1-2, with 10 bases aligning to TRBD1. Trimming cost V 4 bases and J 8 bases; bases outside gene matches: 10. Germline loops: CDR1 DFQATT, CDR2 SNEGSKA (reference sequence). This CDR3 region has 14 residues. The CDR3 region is CSATGGTGASGYTF. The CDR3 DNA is TGCAGTGCTACCGGGGGGACAGGGGCCTCCGGCTACACCTTC.

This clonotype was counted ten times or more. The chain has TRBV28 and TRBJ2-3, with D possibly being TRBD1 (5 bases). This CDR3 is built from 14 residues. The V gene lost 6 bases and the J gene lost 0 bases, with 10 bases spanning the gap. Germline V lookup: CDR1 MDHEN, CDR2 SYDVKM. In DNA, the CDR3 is TGTGCCAGCAGAGGAAGACAGAGCACAGATACGCAGTATTTT. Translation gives CASRGRQSTDTQYF.

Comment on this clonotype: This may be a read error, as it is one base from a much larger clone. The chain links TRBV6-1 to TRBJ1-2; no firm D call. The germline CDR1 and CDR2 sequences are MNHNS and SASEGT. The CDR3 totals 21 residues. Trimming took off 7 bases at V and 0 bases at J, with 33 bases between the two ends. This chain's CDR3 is CASTGFRHSPRRDRTNYGYTF. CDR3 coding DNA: TGTGCCAGCACGGGCTTTCGGCACTCACCAAGGCGAGACCGTACTAACTATGGCTACACCTTC.

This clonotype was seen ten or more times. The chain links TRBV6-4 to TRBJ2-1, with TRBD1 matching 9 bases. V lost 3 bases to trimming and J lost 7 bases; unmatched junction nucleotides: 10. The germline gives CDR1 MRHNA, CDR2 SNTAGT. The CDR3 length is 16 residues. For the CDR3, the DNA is TGTGCCAGCAGTGAAGAAGGGACAGGGTGGAAGAATGAGCAGTTCTTC. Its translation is CASSEEGTGWKNEQFF.

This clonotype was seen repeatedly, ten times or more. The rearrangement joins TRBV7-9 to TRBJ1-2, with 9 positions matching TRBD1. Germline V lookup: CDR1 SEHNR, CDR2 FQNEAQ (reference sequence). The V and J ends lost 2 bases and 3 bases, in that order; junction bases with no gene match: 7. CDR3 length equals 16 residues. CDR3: CASSLSRQGVDYGYTF. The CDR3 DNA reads TGTGCCAGCAGCTTATCTAGACAGGGGGTCGACTATGGCTACACCTTC. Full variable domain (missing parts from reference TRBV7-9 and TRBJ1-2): DTGVSQNPRHKITKRGQNVTFRCDPISEHNRLYWYRQTLGQGPEFLTYFQNEAQLEKSRLLSDRFSAERPKGSFSTLEIQRTEQGDSAMYLCASSLSRQGVDYGYTFGSGTRLTVV.

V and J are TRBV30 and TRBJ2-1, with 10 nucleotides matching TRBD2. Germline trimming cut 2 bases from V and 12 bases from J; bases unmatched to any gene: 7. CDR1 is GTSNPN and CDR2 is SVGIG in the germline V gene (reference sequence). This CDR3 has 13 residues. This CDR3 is CAWSPSGGLGQFF. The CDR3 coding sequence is TGTGCCTGGAGTCCTAGCGGGGGATTAGGGCAGTTCTTC. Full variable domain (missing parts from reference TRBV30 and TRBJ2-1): SQTIHQWPATLVQPVGSPLSLECTVEGTSNPNLYWYRQAAGRGLQLLFYSVGIGQISSEVPQNLSASRPQDRQFILSSKKLLLSDSGFYLCAWSPSGGLGQFFGPGTRLTVL.

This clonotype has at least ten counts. The CDR3 region has the DNA TGTGCCAGCATCCCCTCAGGGGGCTGGCAGCCCCAGCATTTT. It translates to CASIPSGGWQPQHF. The chain uses TRBV28 and TRBJ1-5; TRBD1 matches at 8 bases. The V segment lost 7 bases and the J segment 7 bases; nucleotides outside the gene matches: 9. The CDR3 loop spans 14 amino acids. Germline loops: CDR1 MDHEN, CDR2 SYDVKM.

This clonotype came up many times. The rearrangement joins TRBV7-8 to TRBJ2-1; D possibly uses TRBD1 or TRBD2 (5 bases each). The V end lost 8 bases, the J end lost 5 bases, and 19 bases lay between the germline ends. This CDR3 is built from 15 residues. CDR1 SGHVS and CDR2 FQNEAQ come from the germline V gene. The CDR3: CASLGPSGGNNEQFF. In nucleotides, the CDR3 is TGTGCCAGCCTCGGGCCTAGTGGGGGAAACAATGAGCAGTTCTTC. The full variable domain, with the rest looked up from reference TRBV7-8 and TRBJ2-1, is GAGVSQSPRYKVAKRGQDVALRCDPISGHVSLFWYQQALGQGPEFLTYFQNEAQLDKSGLPSDRFFAERPEGSVSTLKIQRTQQEDSAVYLCASLGPSGGNNEQFFGPGTRLTVL.

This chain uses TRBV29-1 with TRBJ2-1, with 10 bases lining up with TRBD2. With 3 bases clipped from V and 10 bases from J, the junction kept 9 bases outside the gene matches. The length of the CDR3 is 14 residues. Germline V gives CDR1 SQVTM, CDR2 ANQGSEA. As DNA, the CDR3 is TGCAGCGTTGATATAACTAGCGGGATCATAGAGCAGTTCTTC. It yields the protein CSVDITSGIIEQFF.

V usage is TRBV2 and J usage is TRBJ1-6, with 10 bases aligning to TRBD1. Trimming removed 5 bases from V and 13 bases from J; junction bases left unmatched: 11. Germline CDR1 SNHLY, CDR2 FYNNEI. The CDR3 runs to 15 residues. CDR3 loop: CASSLSGTGEFPLHF. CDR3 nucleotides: TGTGCCAGCAGTTTATCCGGGACAGGGGAGTTTCCCCTCCACTTT. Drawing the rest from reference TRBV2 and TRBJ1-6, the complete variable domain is EPEVTQTPSHQVTQMGQEVILRCVPISNHLYFYWYRQILGQKVEFLVSFYNNEISEKSEIFDDQFSVERPDGSNFTLKIRSTKLEDSAMYFCASSLSGTGEFPLHFGNGTRLTVT.

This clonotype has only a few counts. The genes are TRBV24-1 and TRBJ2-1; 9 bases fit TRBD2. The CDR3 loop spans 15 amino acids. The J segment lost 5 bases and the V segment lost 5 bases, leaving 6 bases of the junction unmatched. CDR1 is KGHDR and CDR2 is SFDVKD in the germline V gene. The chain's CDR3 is CATSGLAGLHNEQFF. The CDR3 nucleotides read TGTGCCACCAGTGGGCTAGCGGGACTCCACAATGAGCAGTTCTTC.

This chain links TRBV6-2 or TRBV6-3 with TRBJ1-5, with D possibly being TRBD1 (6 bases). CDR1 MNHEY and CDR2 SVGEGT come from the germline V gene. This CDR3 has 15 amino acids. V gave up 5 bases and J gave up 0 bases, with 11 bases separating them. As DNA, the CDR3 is TGTGCCAGCAGTGACCGGGGGGCTAGCAATCAGCCCCAGCATTTT. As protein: CASSDRGASNQPQHF.

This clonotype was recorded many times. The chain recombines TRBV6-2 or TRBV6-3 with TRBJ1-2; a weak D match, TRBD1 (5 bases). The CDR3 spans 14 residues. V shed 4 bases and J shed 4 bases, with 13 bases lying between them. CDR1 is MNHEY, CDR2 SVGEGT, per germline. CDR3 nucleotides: TGTGCCAGCAGTTCGGAGTGGGACTTCTATGGCTACACCTTC. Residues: CASSSEWDFYGYTF.

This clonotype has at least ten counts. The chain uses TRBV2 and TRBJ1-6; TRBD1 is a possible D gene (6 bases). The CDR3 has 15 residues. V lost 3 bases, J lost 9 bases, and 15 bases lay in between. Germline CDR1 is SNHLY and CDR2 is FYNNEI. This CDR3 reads CASSDGQRGGSPLHF. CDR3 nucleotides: TGTGCCAGCAGTGATGGGCAGAGAGGGGGTTCACCCCTCCACTTT.

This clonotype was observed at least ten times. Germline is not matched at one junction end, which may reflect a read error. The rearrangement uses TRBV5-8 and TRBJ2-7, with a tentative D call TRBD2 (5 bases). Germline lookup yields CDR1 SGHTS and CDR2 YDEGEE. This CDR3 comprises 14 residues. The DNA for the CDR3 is TGTACCAGCAGCGAACCAAGCGGCTACTACGAGCAGTACTTC. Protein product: CTSSEPSGYYEQYF.

The CDR3 coding sequence is TGTGCCAGCAGCCAAGATCGTGTTCGGAGTACTAGCACAGATACGCAGTATTTT. Translation: CASSQDRVRSTSTDTQYF. The V call is TRBV3-1, the J call TRBJ2-3, with D unresolved. CDR3 size: 18 residues. Germline CDR1 reads LGHDT; CDR2 reads YNNKEL (reference sequence). V dropped 0 bases and J dropped 0 bases, with 16 bases sitting between them.

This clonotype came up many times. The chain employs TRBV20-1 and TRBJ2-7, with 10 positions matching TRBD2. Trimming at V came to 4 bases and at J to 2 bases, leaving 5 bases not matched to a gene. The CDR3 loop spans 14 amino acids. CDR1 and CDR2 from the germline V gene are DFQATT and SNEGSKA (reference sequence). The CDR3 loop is CSANLAGATYEQYF. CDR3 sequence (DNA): TGCAGTGCTAATCTAGCGGGAGCAACCTACGAGCAGTACTTC.

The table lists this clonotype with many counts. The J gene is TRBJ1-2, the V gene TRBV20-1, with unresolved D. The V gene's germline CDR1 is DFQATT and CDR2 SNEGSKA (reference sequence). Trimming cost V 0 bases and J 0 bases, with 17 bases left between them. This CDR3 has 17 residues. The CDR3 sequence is CSARDLGARGANYGYTF. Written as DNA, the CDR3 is TGCAGTGCTAGAGATCTGGGAGCCCGTGGAGCTAACTATGGCTACACCTTC.

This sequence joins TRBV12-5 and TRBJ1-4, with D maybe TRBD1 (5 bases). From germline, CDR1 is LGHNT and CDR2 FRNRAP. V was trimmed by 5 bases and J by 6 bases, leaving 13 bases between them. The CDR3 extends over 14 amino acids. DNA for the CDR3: TGTGCTAGTGGTCGGGTAGGGGAGGATGAAAAACTGTTTTTT. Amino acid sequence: CASGRVGEDEKLFF.

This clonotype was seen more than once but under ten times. DNA of the CDR3: TGTGCCAGCCTAGGACTAGCGAGCACCGGGGAGCTGTTTTTT. It yields the protein CASLGLASTGELFF. The V and J genes are TRBV6-1 and TRBJ2-2; TRBD2 agrees at 9 bases. Germline trimming cut 8 bases from V and 4 bases from J; bases unmatched to any gene: 5. The germline V gene encodes CDR1 MNHNS and CDR2 SASEGT. This CDR3 has 14 residues.

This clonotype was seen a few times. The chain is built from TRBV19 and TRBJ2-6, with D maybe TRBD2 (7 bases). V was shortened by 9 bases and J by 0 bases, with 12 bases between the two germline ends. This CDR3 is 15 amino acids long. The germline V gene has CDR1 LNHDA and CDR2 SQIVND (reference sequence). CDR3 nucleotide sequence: TGTGCCAGCCGCGGGGGCCACTCTGGGGCCAACGTCCTGACTTTC. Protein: CASRGGHSGANVLTF.

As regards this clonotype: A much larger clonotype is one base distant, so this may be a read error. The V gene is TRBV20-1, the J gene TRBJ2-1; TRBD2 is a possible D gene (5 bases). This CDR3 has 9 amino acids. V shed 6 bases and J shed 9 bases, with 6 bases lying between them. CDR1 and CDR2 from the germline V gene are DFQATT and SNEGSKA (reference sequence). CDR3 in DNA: TGCAGTGCGGAGGCTGAGCAGTTCTTC. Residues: CSAEAEQFF.

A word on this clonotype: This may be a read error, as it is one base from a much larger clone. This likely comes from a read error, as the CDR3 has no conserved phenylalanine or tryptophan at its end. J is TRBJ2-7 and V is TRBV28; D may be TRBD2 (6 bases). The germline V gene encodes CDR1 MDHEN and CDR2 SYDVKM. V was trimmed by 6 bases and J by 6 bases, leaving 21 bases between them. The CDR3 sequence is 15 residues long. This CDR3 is CASRRSGGPRGEQYL. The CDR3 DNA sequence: TGTGCCAGCAGACGATCTGGAGGGCCTAGGGGCGAGCAGTACCTC.

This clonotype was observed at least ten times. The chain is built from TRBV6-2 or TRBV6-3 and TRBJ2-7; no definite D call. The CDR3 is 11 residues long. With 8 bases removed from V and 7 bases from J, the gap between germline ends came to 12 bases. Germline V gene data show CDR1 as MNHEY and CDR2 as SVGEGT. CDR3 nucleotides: TGTGCCAGCGGAACGCTTACGGAGCAGTACTTC. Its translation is CASGTLTEQYF.

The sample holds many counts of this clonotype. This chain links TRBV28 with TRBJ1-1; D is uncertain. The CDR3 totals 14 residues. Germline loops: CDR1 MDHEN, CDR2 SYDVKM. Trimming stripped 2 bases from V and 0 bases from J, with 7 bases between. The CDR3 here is CASSLSQLNTEAFF. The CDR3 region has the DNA TGTGCCAGCAGTTTAAGTCAGCTGAACACTGAAGCTTTCTTT.

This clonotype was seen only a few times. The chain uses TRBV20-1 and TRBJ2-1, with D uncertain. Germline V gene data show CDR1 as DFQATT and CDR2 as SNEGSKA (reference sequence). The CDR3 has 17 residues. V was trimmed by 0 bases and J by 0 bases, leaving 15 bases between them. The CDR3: CSARDHVRASSYNEQFF. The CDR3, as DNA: TGCAGTGCTAGAGACCACGTAAGGGCGAGCTCCTACAATGAGCAGTTCTTC.